This TCR beta chain came from a study of patients and donors after allogeneic stem cell transplantation. Germline-derived CDR1 and CDR2 are DFQATT and SNEGSKA (reference sequence). The CDR3 has 14 residues. V dropped 2 bases and J dropped 4; count of bases not matched to a gene: 3. TCRdb ran MiXCR on the RT-PCR reads and lists one entry per CDR3 protein. Here the sample spans fewer than 500,000 distinct CDR3 sequences, approximately 16% being singletons. The genes are TRBV20-1 and TRBJ2-1; 9 bases are a match to TRBD2. Sequencing was done on a sample of blood, either unsorted or a sorted T cell fraction (not recorded which). This TCR came from a human donor who was either an allogeneic HSCT recipient or a stem cell or donor lymphocyte infusion donor (not recorded which). It is not recorded whose cells these are; they may come from a transplant donor. The CDR3 region has the DNA TGCAGTGCTAGACCAGCGGGAGGTTACAATGAGCAGTTCTTC. Protein product: CSARPAGGYNEQFF.